This TCR beta chain was found in a study of shared clonotypes between healthy human individuals. Repertoires were generated with immunoSEQ multiplex PCR, while TCRdb's copy carries only in-frame clones and drops some. The sample records roughly 1,100,000 clones, about 75% being singletons. Germline loops: CDR1 LNHDA, CDR2 SQIVND (reference sequence). V dropped 0 bases and J dropped 4 bases, with 15 bases sitting between them. The CDR3 runs 17 residues. Negatively enriched CD4+ T cells were divided by CD45RA into naive and memory. This clone has just a few counts. The receptor's source is a man aged 18-30 years in good health. The material sequenced was memory CD4+ T cells sorted from blood. Described subset: CD45RA-negative fraction. V is TRBV19 and J is TRBJ1-4; D not certain. CDR3 amino acids: CASSIEWSLLSNEKLFF. The CDR3 DNA reads as TGTGCCAGTAGTATAGAATGGAGCCTACTAAGTAATGAAAAACTGTTTTTT.